The rows below give T cell receptor beta chains drawn from one sample of a study of blood T cell repertoires in COVID-19. Produced via immunoSEQ multiplex PCR; TCRdb's table is partial and in-frame only. This sample carries about 52,000 clones, under 90% of them seen once, and the ten largest clones take 7.5% to 10%. Material: peripheral blood. All receptors come from a man older than 75 with active or convalescent COVID-19. Both conserved end residues are part of each CDR3.

V gene: TRBV7-2; J gene: TRBJ2-3; CDR3 protein: CASSSGQGAQDTQYF
V gene: TRBV28; J gene: TRBJ2-3; CDR3 protein: CASSFQGSSQYF
V gene: TRBV28; J gene: TRBJ1-6; CDR3 protein: CASRPGEEILGSPLHF
V gene: TRBV11-2; J gene: TRBJ1-4; CDR3 protein: CASSFEGAREKLFF
V gene: TRBV7-2; J gene: TRBJ2-5; CDR3 protein: CASSLIRLAEETQYF
V gene: TRBV11-2; J gene: TRBJ2-3; CDR3 protein: CASASFPTGGDTQYF
V gene: TRBV5-1; J gene: TRBJ2-7; CDR3 protein: CASSLEGGTKSVLDEQYF
V gene: TRBV30; J gene: TRBJ1-1; CDR3 protein: CAWGVGQMNTEAFF
V gene: TRBV19; J gene: TRBJ1-5; CDR3 protein: CASSAEGQGAFYQPQHF
V gene: TRBV28; J gene: TRBJ1-5; CDR3 protein: CASSLAGEGFQKPQHF
V gene: TRBV30; J gene: TRBJ2-7; CDR3 protein: CAWGLAGAREQYF
V gene: TRBV6-6; J gene: TRBJ1-5; CDR3 protein: CASSSGLQGQPQHF
V gene: TRBV3-1/TRBV3-2; J gene: TRBJ2-3; CDR3 protein: CASSLPPSGGLDTQYF
V gene: TRBV30; J gene: TRBJ2-2; CDR3 protein: CAWAHYSNTGELFF
V gene: TRBV18; J gene: TRBJ2-2; CDR3 protein: CASSPRDTNTGELFF
V gene: TRBV5-1; J gene: TRBJ2-5; CDR3 protein: CASSQGTAETQYF
V gene: TRBV9; J gene: TRBJ2-7; CDR3 protein: CASSGPTTFGSYEQYF
V gene: TRBV7-3; J gene: TRBJ2-2; CDR3 protein: CASSLFTTANTGELFF
V gene: TRBV5-6; J gene: TRBJ1-2; CDR3 protein: CASSPDLGFNYGYTF
V gene: TRBV10-3; J gene: TRBJ1-4; CDR3 protein: CAISATGQDEKLFF
V gene: TRBV7-2; J gene: TRBJ1-3; CDR3 protein: CASSLTGGQGGNTIYF
V gene: TRBV7-2; J gene: TRBJ1-1; CDR3 protein: CASSLGGEAFF
V gene: TRBV30; J gene: TRBJ1-1; CDR3 protein: CAWSRVAGQGNTEAFF
V gene: TRBV6-5; J gene: TRBJ2-7; CDR3 protein: CASSSTGVRLNEQYF
V gene: TRBV3-1/TRBV3-2; J gene: TRBJ1-5; CDR3 protein: CASSPMGRPSNQPQHF
V gene: TRBV27; J gene: TRBJ2-4; CDR3 protein: CASSLRRVISAKNIQYF
V gene: TRBV7-9; J gene: TRBJ1-3; CDR3 protein: CASSPLGQAFRYF